This TCR beta chain was observed in a study of cytomegalovirus exposure and HLA in healthy donors. About the research overall: An earlier analysis identified under 130 million unique TCR beta sequences in 150 million to 200 million T cells.

The primer mix had 60 Vbeta and 13 Jbeta primers. Sequenced by immunoSEQ multiplex PCR; TCRdb stores in-frame clones only, minus some. The table shows some 140,000 clones, with around four fifths occurring only once. In germline, CDR1 is SGHRS, CDR2 YFSETQ. Germline trimming cut 0 bases from V and 11 bases from J; bases unmatched to any gene: 12. The CDR3 has 17 amino acids. The sequence came from a man between 40 and 49 years old in good health and CMV-seronegative. The chain joins TRBV5-1 to TRBJ2-1; 12 bases are a match to TRBD1. The sequenced sample consisted of PBMCs. The CDR3 DNA is TGCGCCAGCAGCTTGGCTCCGACCGGGACAGGGGGCATTAAGCAGTTCTTC. This gives the protein CASSLAPTGTGGIKQFF.